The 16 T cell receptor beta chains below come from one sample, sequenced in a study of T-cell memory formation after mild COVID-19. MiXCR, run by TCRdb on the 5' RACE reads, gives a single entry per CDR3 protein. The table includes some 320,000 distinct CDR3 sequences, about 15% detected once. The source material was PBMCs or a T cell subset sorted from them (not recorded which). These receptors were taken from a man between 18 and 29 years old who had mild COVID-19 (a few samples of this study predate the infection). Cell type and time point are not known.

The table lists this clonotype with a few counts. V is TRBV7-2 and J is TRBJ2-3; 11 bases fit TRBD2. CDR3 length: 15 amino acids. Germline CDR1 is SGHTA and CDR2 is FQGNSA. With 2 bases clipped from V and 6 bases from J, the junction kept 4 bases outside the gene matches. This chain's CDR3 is CASSLIAGGKDTQYF. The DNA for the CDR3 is TGTGCCAGCAGCTTAATAGCGGGGGGGAAGGATACGCAGTATTTT.

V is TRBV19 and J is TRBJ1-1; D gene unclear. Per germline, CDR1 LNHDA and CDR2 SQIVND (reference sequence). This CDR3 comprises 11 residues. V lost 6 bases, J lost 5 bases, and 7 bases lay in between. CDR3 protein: CASSFMTEAFF. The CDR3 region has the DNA TGTGCCAGTAGCTTCATGACTGAAGCTTTCTTT.

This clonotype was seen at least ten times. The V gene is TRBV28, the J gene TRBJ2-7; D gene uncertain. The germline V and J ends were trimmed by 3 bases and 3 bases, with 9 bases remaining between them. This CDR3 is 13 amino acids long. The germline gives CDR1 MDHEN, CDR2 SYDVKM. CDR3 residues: CASSLDGLYEQYF. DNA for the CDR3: TGTGCCAGCAGTTTGGACGGTCTCTACGAGCAGTACTTC.

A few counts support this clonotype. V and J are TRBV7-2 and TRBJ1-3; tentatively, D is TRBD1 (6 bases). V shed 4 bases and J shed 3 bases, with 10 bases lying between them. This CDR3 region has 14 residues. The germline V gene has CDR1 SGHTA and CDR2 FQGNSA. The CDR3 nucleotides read TGTGCCAGCAGCTCACAGGGACTTGGAAACACCATATATTTT. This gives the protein CASSSQGLGNTIYF.

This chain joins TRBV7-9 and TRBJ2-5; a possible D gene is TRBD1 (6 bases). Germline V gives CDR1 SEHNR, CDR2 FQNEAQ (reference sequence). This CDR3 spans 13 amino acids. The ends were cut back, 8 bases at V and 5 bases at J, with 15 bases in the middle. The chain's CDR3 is CASGQGSIETQYF. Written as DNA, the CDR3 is TGTGCCAGCGGTCAGGGGAGTATCGAGACCCAGTACTTC.

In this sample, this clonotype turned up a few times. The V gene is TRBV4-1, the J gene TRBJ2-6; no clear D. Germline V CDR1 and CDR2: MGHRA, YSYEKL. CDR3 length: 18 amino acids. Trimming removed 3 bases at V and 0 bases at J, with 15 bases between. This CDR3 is CASSHGLSPISGANVLTF. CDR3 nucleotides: TGCGCCAGCAGCCACGGCCTTTCCCCTATCTCTGGGGCCAACGTCCTGACTTTC.

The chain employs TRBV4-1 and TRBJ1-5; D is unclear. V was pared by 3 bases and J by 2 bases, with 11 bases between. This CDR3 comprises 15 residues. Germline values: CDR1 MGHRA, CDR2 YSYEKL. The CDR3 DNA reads TGCGCCAGCAGCCAGTTAGGACGGGGCAATCAGCCCCAGCATTTT. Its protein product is CASSQLGRGNQPQHF.

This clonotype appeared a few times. The chain's CDR3 is CASSPLRTDNEQFF. The CDR3 coding sequence is TGTGCCAGCAGTCCCCTCCGGACAGACAATGAGCAGTTCTTC. The V call is TRBV28, the J call TRBJ2-1, with a possible D match to TRBD1 (6 bases). This CDR3 spans 14 amino acids. V was cut by 5 bases and J by 5 bases, with 13 bases left in between. CDR1 and CDR2 from the germline V gene are MDHEN and SYDVKM.

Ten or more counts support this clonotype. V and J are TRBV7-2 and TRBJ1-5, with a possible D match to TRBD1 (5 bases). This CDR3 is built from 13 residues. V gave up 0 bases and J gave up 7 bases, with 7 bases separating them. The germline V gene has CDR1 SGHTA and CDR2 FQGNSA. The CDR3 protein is CASSLAGEQPQHF. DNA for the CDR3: TGTGCCAGCAGCTTAGCGGGGGAACAGCCCCAGCATTTT.

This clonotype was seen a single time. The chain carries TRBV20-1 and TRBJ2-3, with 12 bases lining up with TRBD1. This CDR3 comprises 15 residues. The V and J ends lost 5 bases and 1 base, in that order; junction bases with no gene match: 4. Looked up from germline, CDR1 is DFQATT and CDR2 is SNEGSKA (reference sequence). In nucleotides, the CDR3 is TGCAGTGCTCCAAGGGACAGGGGGCGCACAGATACGCAGTATTTT. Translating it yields CSAPRDRGRTDTQYF.

CDR3 coding DNA: TGTGCCAGCAGCCCCCGTTTCCCCAAAGACGACACCGGGGAGCTGTTTTTT. Amino acids: CASSPRFPKDDTGELFF. The J gene is TRBJ2-2, the V gene TRBV5-5; D not resolved. CDR1 and CDR2 from the germline V gene are SGHKS and YYEKEE (reference sequence). The CDR3 has 17 residues. Trimming took 4 bases from V and 3 from J, leaving 19 bases between them.

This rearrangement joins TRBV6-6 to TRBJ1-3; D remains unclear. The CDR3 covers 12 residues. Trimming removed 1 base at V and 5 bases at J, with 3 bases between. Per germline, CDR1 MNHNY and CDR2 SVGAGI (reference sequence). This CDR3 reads CASSYLRNTIYF. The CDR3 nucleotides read TGTGCCAGCAGTTACTTGAGAAACACCATATATTTT.

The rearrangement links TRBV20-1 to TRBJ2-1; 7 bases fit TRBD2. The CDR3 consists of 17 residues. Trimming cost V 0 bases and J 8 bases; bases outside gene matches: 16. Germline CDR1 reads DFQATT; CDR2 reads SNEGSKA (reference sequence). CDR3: CSARDPTSGDFSDEQFF. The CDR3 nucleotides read TGCAGTGCTAGAGATCCCACCAGCGGGGACTTCTCGGATGAGCAGTTCTTC.

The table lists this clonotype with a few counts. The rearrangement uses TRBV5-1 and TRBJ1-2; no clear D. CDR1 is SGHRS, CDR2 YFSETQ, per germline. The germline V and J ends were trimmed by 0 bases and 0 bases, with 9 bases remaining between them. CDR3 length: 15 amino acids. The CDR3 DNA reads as TGCGCCAGCAGCTTGGCAGTGGGAGCTAACTATGGCTACACCTTC. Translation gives CASSLAVGANYGYTF.

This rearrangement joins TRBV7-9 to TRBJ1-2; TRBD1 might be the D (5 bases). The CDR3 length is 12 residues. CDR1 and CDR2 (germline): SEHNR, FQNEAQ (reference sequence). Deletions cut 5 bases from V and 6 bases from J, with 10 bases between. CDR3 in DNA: TGTGCCAGCAGCCCAGGGAGGGATGGCTACACCTTC. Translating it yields CASSPGRDGYTF. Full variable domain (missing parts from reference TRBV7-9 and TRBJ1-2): DTGVSQNPRHKITKRGQNVTFRCDPISEHNRLYWYRQTLGQGPEFLTYFQNEAQLEKSRLLSDRFSAERPKGSFSTLEIQRTEQGDSAMYLCASSPGRDGYTFGSGTRLTVV.

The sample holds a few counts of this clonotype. The CDR3 region is CASSRGQQGQPQHF. The CDR3 DNA follows: TGCGCCAGCAGCCGGGGGCAGCAGGGTCAGCCCCAGCATTTT. The chain links TRBV4-3 to TRBJ1-5; the D gene is possibly TRBD1 (6 bases). CDR3 length equals 14 residues. The V end was cut by 4 bases, the J end by 6 bases, with 13 bases between. CDR1 and CDR2 (germline): LGHNA, YSLEER.